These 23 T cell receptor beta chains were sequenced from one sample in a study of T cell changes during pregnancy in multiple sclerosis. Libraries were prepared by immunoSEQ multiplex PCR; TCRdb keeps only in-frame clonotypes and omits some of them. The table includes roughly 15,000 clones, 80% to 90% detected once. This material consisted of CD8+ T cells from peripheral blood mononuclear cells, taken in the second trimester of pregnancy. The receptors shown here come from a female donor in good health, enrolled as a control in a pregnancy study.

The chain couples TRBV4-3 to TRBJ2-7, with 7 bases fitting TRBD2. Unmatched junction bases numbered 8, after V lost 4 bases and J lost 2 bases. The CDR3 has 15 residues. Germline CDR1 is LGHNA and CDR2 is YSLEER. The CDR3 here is CASSPRTSAAYEQYF. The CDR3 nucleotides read TGCGCCAGCAGCCCTCGTACTAGCGCGGCCTACGAGCAGTACTTC.

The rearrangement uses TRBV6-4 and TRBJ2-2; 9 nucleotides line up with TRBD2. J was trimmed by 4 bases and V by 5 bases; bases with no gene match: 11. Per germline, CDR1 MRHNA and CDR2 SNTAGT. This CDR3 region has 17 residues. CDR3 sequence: CASSSKGGGAGTGELFF. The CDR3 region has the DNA TGTGCCAGCAGTTCCAAAGGCGGGGGGGCCGGCACCGGGGAGCTGTTTTTT.

CDR3: CASKGAGSSPLHF. CDR3 DNA sequence: TGTGCCAGCAAGGGGGCAGGGAGTTCACCCCTCCACTTT. The V gene is TRBV6-5, the J gene TRBJ1-6; TRBD1 matches at 7 bases. Germline V gene lookup returns CDR1 MNHEY and CDR2 SVGAGI. V lost 7 bases and J lost 9; bases outside the gene matches: 6. This CDR3 has 13 residues.

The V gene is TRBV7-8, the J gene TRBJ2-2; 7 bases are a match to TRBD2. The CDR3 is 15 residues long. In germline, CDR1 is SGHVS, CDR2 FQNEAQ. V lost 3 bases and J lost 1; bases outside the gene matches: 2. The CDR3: CASSFTGGNTGELFF. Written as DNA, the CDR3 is TGTGCCAGCAGCTTCACGGGGGGGAACACCGGGGAGCTGTTTTTT.

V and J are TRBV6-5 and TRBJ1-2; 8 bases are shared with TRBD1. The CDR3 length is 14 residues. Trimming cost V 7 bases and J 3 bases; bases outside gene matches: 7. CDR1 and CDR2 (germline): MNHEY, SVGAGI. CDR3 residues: CASKGQAIDYGYTF. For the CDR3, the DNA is TGTGCCAGCAAGGGACAGGCCATTGACTATGGCTACACCTTC.

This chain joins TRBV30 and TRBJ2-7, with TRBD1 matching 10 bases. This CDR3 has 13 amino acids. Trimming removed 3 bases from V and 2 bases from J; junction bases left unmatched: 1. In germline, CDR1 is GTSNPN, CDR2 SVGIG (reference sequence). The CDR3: CAWRGQGAYEQYF. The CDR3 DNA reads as TGTGCCTGGAGAGGACAGGGGGCCTACGAGCAGTACTTC. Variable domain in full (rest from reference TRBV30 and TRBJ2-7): SQTIHQWPATLVQPVGSPLSLECTVEGTSNPNLYWYRQAAGRGLQLLFYSVGIGQISSEVPQNLSASRPQDRQFILSSKKLLLSDSGFYLCAWRGQGAYEQYFGPGTRLTVT.

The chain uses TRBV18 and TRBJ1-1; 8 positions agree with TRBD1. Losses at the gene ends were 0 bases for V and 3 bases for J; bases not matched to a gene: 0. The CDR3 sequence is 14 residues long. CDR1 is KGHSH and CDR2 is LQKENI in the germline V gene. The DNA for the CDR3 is TGTGCCAGCTCACCACCGACAGGGGACACTGAAGCTTTCTTT. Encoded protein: CASSPPTGDTEAFF.

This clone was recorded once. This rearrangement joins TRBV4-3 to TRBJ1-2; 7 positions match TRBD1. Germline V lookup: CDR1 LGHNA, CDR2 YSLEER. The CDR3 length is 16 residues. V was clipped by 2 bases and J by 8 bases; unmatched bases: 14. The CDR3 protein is CASSQLRTGRAEGYTF. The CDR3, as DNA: TGCGCCAGCAGCCAACTCAGGACAGGCCGGGCGGAGGGCTACACCTTC.

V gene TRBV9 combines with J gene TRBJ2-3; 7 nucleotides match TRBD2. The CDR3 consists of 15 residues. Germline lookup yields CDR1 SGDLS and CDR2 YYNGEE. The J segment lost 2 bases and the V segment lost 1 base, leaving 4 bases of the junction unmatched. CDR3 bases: TGTGCCAGCAGCGTAAGCGGGGCTTACACAGATACGCAGTATTTT. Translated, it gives CASSVSGAYTDTQYF. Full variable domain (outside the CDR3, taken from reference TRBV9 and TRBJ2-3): DSGVTQTPKHLITATGQRVTLRCSPRSGDLSVYWYQQSLDQGLQFLIQYYNGEERAKGNILERFSAQQFPDLHSELNLSSLELGDSALYFCASSVSGAYTDTQYFGPGTRLTVL.

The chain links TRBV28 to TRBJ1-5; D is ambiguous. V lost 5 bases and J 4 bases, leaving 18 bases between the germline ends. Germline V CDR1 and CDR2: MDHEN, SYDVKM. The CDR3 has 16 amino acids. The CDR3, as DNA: TGTGCCAGCAGTCCCCGCCCTGGAGGTCCAAATCAGCCCCAGCATTTT. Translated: CASSPRPGGPNQPQHF.

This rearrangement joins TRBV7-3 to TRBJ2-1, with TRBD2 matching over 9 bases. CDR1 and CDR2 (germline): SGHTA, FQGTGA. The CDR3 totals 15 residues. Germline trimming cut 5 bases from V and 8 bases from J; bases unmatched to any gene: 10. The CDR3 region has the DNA TGTGCCAGCAGCACGAAACTAGCGGGTAACGATGAGCAGTTCTTC. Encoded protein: CASSTKLAGNDEQFF.

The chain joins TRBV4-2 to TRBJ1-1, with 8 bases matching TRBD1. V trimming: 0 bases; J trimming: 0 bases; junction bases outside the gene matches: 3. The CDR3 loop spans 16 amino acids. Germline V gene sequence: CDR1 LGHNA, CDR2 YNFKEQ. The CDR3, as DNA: TGTGCCAGCAGCCAAGATGGGACAGGCATGAACACTGAAGCTTTCTTT. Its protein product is CASSQDGTGMNTEAFF.

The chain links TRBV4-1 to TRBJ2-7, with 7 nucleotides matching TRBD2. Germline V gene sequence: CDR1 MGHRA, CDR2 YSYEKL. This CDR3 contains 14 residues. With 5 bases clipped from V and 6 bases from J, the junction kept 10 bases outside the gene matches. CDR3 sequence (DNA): TGCGCCAGCAGCGCCTGGGGAGCGGGGTTCGAGCAGTACTTC. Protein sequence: CASSAWGAGFEQYF.

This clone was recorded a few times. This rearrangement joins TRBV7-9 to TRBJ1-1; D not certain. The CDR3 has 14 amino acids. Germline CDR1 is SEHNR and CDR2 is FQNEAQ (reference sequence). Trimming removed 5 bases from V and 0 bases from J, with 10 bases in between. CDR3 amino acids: CASSPGQVNTEAFF. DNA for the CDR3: TGTGCCAGCAGCCCCGGCCAGGTGAACACTGAAGCTTTCTTT.

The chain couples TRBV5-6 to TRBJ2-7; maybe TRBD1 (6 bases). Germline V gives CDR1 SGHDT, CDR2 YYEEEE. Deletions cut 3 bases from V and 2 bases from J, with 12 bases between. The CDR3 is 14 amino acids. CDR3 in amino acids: CASSSQGSPYEQYF. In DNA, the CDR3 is TGTGCCAGCAGCTCGCAGGGGTCACCCTACGAGCAGTACTTC. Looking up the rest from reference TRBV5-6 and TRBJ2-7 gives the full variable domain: DAGVTQSPTHLIKTRGQQVTLRCSPKSGHDTVSWYQQALGQGPQFIFQYYEEEERQRGNFPDRFSGHQFPNYSSELNVNALLLGDSALYLCASSSQGSPYEQYFGPGTRLTVT.

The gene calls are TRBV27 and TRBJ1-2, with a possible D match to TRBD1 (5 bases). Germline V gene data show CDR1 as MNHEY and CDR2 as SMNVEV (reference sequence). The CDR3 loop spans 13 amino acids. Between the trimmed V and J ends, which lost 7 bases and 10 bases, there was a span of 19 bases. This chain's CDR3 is CASKISGDQAYTF. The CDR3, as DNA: TGTGCCAGCAAGATCTCGGGGGATCAGGCCTACACCTTC.

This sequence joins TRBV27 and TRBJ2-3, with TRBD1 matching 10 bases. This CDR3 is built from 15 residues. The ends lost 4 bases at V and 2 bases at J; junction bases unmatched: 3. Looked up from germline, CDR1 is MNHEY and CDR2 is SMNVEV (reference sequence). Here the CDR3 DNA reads TGTGCCAGCAGTTGGGACAGGGGCCCCACAGATACGCAGTATTTT. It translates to CASSWDRGPTDTQYF.

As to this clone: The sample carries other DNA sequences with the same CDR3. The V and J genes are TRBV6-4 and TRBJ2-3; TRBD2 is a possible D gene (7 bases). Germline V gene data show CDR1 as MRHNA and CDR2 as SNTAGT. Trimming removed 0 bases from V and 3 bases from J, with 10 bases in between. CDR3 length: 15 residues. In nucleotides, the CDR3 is TGTGCCAGCAGTGACTCAGGGGGGGGTACAGATACGCAGTATTTT. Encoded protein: CASSDSGGGTDTQYF.

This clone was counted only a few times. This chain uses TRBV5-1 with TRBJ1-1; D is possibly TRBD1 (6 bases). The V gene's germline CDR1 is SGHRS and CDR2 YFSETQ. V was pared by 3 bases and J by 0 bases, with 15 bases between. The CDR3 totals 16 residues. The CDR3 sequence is CASSSQGLEMNTEAFF. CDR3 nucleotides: TGCGCCAGCAGCTCTCAGGGGCTTGAGATGAACACTGAAGCTTTCTTT.

The CDR3 loop reads CASSQRGGQGNYGYTF. The CDR3, as DNA: TGCGCCAGCAGCCAACGAGGGGGACAGGGTAACTATGGCTACACCTTC. The rearrangement joins TRBV4-1 to TRBJ1-2, with 9 bases aligning to TRBD1. The junction had 5 bases not matched to a gene; V was cut back by 2 bases and J by 1 base. CDR1 and CDR2 from the germline V gene are MGHRA and YSYEKL. This CDR3 contains 16 residues.

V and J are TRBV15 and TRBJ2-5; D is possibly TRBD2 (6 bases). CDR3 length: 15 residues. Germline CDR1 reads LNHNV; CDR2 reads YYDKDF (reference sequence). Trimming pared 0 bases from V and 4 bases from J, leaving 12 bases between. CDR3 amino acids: CATSRDQEGPETQYF. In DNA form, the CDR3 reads TGTGCCACCAGCAGAGATCAGGAGGGGCCAGAGACCCAGTACTTC.

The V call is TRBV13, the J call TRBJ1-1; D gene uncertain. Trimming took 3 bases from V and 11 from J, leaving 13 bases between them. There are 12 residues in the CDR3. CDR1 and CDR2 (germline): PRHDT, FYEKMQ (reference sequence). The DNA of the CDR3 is TGTGCCAGCAGCTTGGTAGGGAGAGAGGCTTTCTTT. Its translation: CASSLVGREAFF.

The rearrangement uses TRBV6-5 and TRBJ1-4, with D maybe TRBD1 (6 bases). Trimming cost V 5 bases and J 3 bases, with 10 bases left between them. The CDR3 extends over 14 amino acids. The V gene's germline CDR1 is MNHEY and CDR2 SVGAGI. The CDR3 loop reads CASSRDTPNEKLFF. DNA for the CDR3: TGTGCCAGCAGTCGGGACACACCTAATGAAAAACTGTTTTTT.